Listed here are 10 T cell receptor beta chains from one sample, sequenced in a study of shared clonotypes between healthy human individuals. Terminally differentiated effector memory CD45RA+ cells were excluded from the naive CD8 cells, which were CD45RO-negative and positively selected for CCR7. Profiling relied on immunoSEQ multiplex PCR, and the TCRdb table lists in-frame clones only, not all of them. The sample consists of about 2.1 million clones, 93% of them appearing once. The sample taken for sequencing was naive CD8+ T cells from PBMCs. The origin of the receptors is a man between 18 and 35 years old in good health. Some clones in this sample may be carry-over from other donors' samples.

V usage is TRBV10-1 and J usage is TRBJ2-2; tentatively, D is TRBD1 (6 bases). The length of the CDR3 is 13 residues. CDR1 and CDR2 (germline): WNHNN, SYGVQD (reference sequence). Trimming took 6 bases from V and 6 from J, leaving 11 bases between them. CDR3 nucleotide sequence: TGCGCCAGCAGCCCCACAGGGCCCGGGGAGCTGTTTTTT. It is translated as CASSPTGPGELFF.

A single count supports this clone. This chain joins TRBV11-2 and TRBJ2-3; 8 bases line up with TRBD2. Germline CDR1 is SGHAT and CDR2 is FQNNGV. The J segment lost 4 bases and the V segment lost 0 bases, leaving 12 bases of the junction unmatched. The CDR3 is 18 amino acids. As DNA, the CDR3 is TGTGCCAGCAGCTTAGAGGGGTTTGCGGGAGGTTATGCAGATACGCAGTATTTT. Translated: CASSLEGFAGGYADTQYF.

This rearrangement joins TRBV5-1 to TRBJ2-5; D gene unclear. Trimming left V 3 bases short and J 1 base short, with 13 bases between. Per the germline V gene, CDR1 is SGHRS and CDR2 is YFSETQ. This CDR3 spans 15 amino acids. The CDR3 DNA follows: TGCGCCAGCAGCTCGGTTTATTATGGCCAAGAGACCCAGTACTTC. Amino acid sequence: CASSSVYYGQETQYF. The variable domain in full, completed from reference TRBV5-1 and TRBJ2-5, reads KAGVTQTPRYLIKTRGQQVTLSCSPISGHRSVSWYQQTPGQGLQFLFEYFSETQRNKGNFPGRFSGRQFSNSRSEMNVSTLELGDSALYLCASSSVYYGQETQYFGPGTRLLVL.

V is TRBV9 and J is TRBJ2-5; weak D call: TRBD1 (5 bases). This CDR3 region has 14 residues. The V end was cut by 2 bases, the J end by 5 bases, with 13 bases between. Per germline, CDR1 SGDLS and CDR2 YYNGEE. The CDR3 loop reads CASSVAGSPETQYF. The CDR3 nucleotides are TGTGCCAGCAGCGTGGCAGGGTCACCGGAGACCCAGTACTTC.

The chain uses TRBV15 and TRBJ1-2; 9 bases match TRBD1. The junction had 10 bases not matched to a gene; V was cut back by 0 bases and J by 8 bases. The CDR3 is 16 residues long. Germline CDR1 reads LNHNV; CDR2 reads YYDKDF (reference sequence). CDR3 amino acids: CATSRDPPDRGEGYTF. The CDR3, as DNA: TGTGCCACCAGCAGAGATCCCCCGGACAGGGGCGAGGGCTACACCTTC.

The gene calls are TRBV4-1 and TRBJ2-2; D may be TRBD2 (6 bases). Germline values: CDR1 MGHRA, CDR2 YSYEKL. V was clipped by 1 base and J by 1 base, with 13 bases between them. The CDR3 spans 17 residues. CDR3 residues: CASSQVSAGLNTGELFF. Written as DNA, the CDR3 is TGCGCCAGCAGCCAAGTGTCCGCGGGATTGAACACCGGGGAGCTGTTTTTT.

The chain joins TRBV10-2 to TRBJ2-2, with 8 bases lining up with TRBD1. The CDR3 is made up of 15 amino acids. Per the germline V gene, CDR1 is WSHSY and CDR2 is SAAADI. V was clipped by 8 bases and J by 6 bases; unmatched bases: 11. In DNA form, the CDR3 reads TGCGCCAGCGGAGGGACAGGAGGGCGGCCCGGGGAGCTGTTTTTT. Protein sequence: CASGGTGGRPGELFF.

The V call is TRBV6-1, the J call TRBJ1-5, with D perhaps matching TRBD1 (5 bases). CDR3 length equals 14 residues. Per the germline V gene, CDR1 is MNHNS and CDR2 is SASEGT. Between the trimmed V and J ends, which lost 2 bases and 3 bases, there was a span of 8 bases. Here the CDR3 reads CASSEWTYNQPQHF. In DNA form, the CDR3 reads TGTGCCAGCAGTGAATGGACATACAATCAGCCCCAGCATTTT.

The J gene is TRBJ1-4, the V gene TRBV7-8; 9 nucleotides line up with TRBD1. The CDR3 length is 15 residues. Unmatched junction bases numbered 6, after V lost 5 bases and J lost 5 bases. Germline CDR1 and CDR2: SGHVS and FQNEAQ. CDR3 residues: CASSLDRGGNEKLFF. The DNA for the CDR3 is TGTGCCAGCAGCCTGGACAGGGGAGGGAATGAAAAACTGTTTTTT.

The chain carries TRBV9 and TRBJ2-7; no firm D call. V shed 4 bases and J shed 7 bases, with 9 bases lying between them. The CDR3 consists of 11 residues. Germline lookup yields CDR1 SGDLS and CDR2 YYNGEE. The CDR3 bases are TGTGCCAGCAGCCCGTCCTGGGAGCAGTACTTC. This gives the protein CASSPSWEQYF.